The clone carrying this T cell receptor (beta chain) was recorded once. The data originate from a study of blood T cell repertoires in COVID-19. Study-level information: Specimens from acute and convalescent COVID-19 originated in the United States, Italy and Spain.

The V end lost 4 bases, the J end lost 4 bases, and 14 bases lay between the germline ends. In germline, CDR1 is SGHVS, CDR2 FNYEAQ. This CDR3 region has 15 residues. Authors' analysis steps: Cell counts per sample came from amplifying reference gene primers. Only in-frame clones appear in the TCRdb table, and some are missing; sequencing was by immunoSEQ multiplex PCR. D and trimming come from the DNA, and the V and J calls and clone size come from that table. The repertoire consists of some 350,000 clones, with around 89% occurring once and the leading ten covering 6% to 7.5%. Sequencing input: peripheral blood. The chain employs TRBV7-6 and TRBJ2-1, with a possible D match to TRBD1 (7 bases). This receptor was identified in a man younger than 30 with active or convalescent COVID-19. The CDR3 region is CASSWGDSPYNEQFF. CDR3 DNA: TGTGCCAGCAGCTGGGGGGACAGTCCATACAATGAGCAGTTCTTC.